This entry describes one TCR beta chain. Its antigen remains unidentified. One base away there is no much larger clone; base qualities are not given. These data come from a study of T cells in placental villitis. Study-wide context: The study tested an allograft-versus-infection hypothesis by comparing placental TCR-beta repertoires in villitis of unknown etiology, unaffected controls matched for gestational age, and infectious villitis.

Under eleven placentae had a pathological diagnosis of high-grade villitis of unknown etiology and were chosen using the Amsterdam Criteria. Compared with both the control and infectious villitis groups, mothers with villitis of unknown etiology had significantly higher gravidity and parity as well as more prior miscarriages. Placentae were collected after delivery and examined grossly and histologically before archival tissue was selected. Five 10-micron scrolls were cut from each FFPE block, and DNA was then isolated using the AllPrep DNA/RNA FFPE Tissue kit. DNA concentration and purity were checked by NanoDrop, and RNA quality was assessed on a Bioanalyzer. General conclusions and limits of the study: Sequencing bulk tissue could not tell helper, regulatory or cytotoxic T cells apart, could not separate maternal from fetal T cells, and left out gamma-delta receptors. Clonality was higher in villitis of unknown etiology placentae than in controls (median approximately 0.05 versus 0.006, p=0.0025), which points to clonal expansion. In villitis of unknown etiology, the expanded clones were largely private to each individual placenta, suggesting that there was no single initiating antigen. Because the paraffin blocks included small amounts of decidua, some of the captured T cells, particularly in controls, may have been decidual rather than villous infiltrates. CMV-specific clone frequencies were higher in infectious CMV cases than in villitis of unknown etiology (about 0.0099 vs 0.00097), and the villitis of unknown etiology frequencies did not differ from those of controls.

CDR1 SNHLY and CDR2 FYNNEI were looked up in the germline V gene. The CDR3 numbers 14 residues from cysteine through phenylalanine. The sequence is cut down to CDR3 DNA, 42 bases in frame from base 1. From V the trimming removes 5 bases and from J it removes 4 bases, while the gene matches leave 7 bases of the junction unaccounted for. Using the immunoSEQ v4 bias-controlled multiplex PCR assay, run blinded to group allocation, TCR-beta CDR3 regions were amplified from genomic DNA. To estimate the quantities of nucleated cells and T cells in each sample, reference gene primers were included together with the TCR-beta primers. Sequencing of the libraries was performed on an Illumina MiSeq with a 100-cycle paired-end protocol. In the original analysis: Diversity and richness were calculated in immunoSEQ Analyzer software, with richness determined by iChao1 and clonality derived from Pielou evenness and Shannon diversity (0-1, with higher values meaning less diverse). Using confidence 3 and substitution 2, CDR3 amino acid sequences together with their V/J genes were queried against VDJdb for CMV, EBV and influenza A specificities. The Morisita-Horn index was used to assess TCR-beta amino acid clonotype overlap between villitis of unknown etiology, infectious villitis and control repertoires. The immuneACCESS repertoire file appears here via TCRdb, limited to in-frame rearrangements. These files lack a portion of the clones; in checked studies, under half of the deficit traces to unresolved V genes, and the cause of the others is not known. V and J calls and clone size follow that table, whereas D and trimming were derived from the DNA. The sample table holds roughly 880 clones, of which 70% to 90% were seen once. In total, the top ten clones hold 12% of the sample.

The sequence came from a human patient with villitis of unknown etiology; the placental T cells may come from both mother and fetus. Sequenced: placental tissue containing maternal and fetal cells. The V and J genes are TRBV2 and TRBJ2-5; TRBD1 matches 7 bases in the middle. The nucleotide sequence is given as TGTGCCAGCAGTCAGGGCAGGGGGTCAGAGACCCAGTACTTC. This sequence encodes CASSQGRGSETQYF.